Below are 24 T cell receptor beta chains sequenced from a single sample in a study of T-cell reconstitution after alpha-beta-depleted transplantation in children. Unique molecular identifiers were built into the TCRbeta library. MiXCR was run by TCRdb on the PCR reads, yielding one entry per CDR3 protein. The table has hundreds of thousands of distinct CDR3 sequences, 11% seen once; the top ten hold roughly a quarter. The source was peripheral blood, collected 180 days after TCRalphabeta/CD19-depleted stem cell transplant. These receptors were collected from a male patient under 10 years old who had a stem cell transplant for chronic granulomatous disease, so the T cells may come from the graft donor.

Details on this clonotype: It may be a read error: a sequence one base away is much more abundant. The rearrangement uses TRBV20-1 and TRBJ1-2; the D is unclear. Trimming removed 1 base at V and 0 bases at J, with 9 bases between. Germline CDR1 DFQATT, CDR2 SNEGSKA (reference sequence). The CDR3 is made up of 14 amino acids. The CDR3 nucleotides read TGCAGTGCTAGAGGGGCAGCTCCTAACTATGGCTACACCTTC. Translation: CSARGAAPNYGYTF.

This clonotype was seen many times. V usage is TRBV2 and J usage is TRBJ2-5, with D possibly matching TRBD1 (6 bases). Germline CDR1 reads SNHLY; CDR2 reads FYNNEI. Trimming pared 5 bases from V and 2 bases from J, leaving 15 bases between. The CDR3 runs 15 residues. CDR3 sequence (DNA): TGTGCCAGCAGTCTAGACAGGTTTCTACAAGAGACCCAGTACTTC. Translating it yields CASSLDRFLQETQYF. Full variable domain (rest looked up from reference TRBV2 and TRBJ2-5): EPEVTQTPSHQVTQMGQEVILRCVPISNHLYFYWYRQILGQKVEFLVSFYNNEISEKSEIFDDQFSVERPDGSNFTLKIRSTKLEDSAMYFCASSLDRFLQETQYFGPGTRLLVL.

Note on this clonotype: Possible read error: a much larger clone is one base away. This chain joins TRBV5-1 and TRBJ1-1; D is uncertain. This CDR3 has 16 residues. Germline V gene data show CDR1 as SGHRS and CDR2 as YFSETQ. The CDR3, as DNA: TGCGCCAGCAGCCCCTGGGTGGAGGCTCGGGTCACTGAAGATTTCTTT. Protein: CASSPWVEARVTEDFF.

The chain recombines TRBV5-6 with TRBJ2-5; D may be TRBD1 (5 bases). Trimming pared 4 bases from V and 5 bases from J, leaving 18 bases between. The CDR3 runs to 15 residues. Germline CDR1 is SGHDT and CDR2 is YYEEEE. DNA of the CDR3: TGTGCCAGCAGCCCGAAAGATGACAGTCGGGAGACCCAGTACTTC. This codes for CASSPKDDSRETQYF.

V and J are TRBV20-1 and TRBJ2-1, with D perhaps TRBD2 (6 bases). The germline CDR1 and CDR2 sequences are DFQATT and SNEGSKA (reference sequence). Trimming took 5 bases from V and 0 from J, leaving 17 bases between them. The CDR3 loop spans 16 amino acids. CDR3 in DNA: TGCAGTGCTGAAGAGGTGGGCGGGGCCTCCTACAATGAGCAGTTCTTC. This gives the protein CSAEEVGGASYNEQFF.

This clonotype was picked up many times. The rearrangement uses TRBV7-9 and TRBJ2-1, with a possible D match to TRBD2 (6 bases). Germline V lookup: CDR1 SEHNR, CDR2 FQNEAQ (reference sequence). The CDR3 has 13 amino acids. V dropped 7 bases and J dropped 0 bases, with 7 bases sitting between them. CDR3 residues: CASTGGSYNEQFF. The CDR3 DNA follows: TGTGCCAGCACCGGGGGCTCCTACAATGAGCAGTTCTTC.

On this clonotype itself: A read error is possible here, since a much larger clone lies one base away. The rearrangement uses TRBV12-3 or TRBV12-4 and TRBJ2-7; 7 nucleotides line up with TRBD2. There are 14 residues in the CDR3. For the CDR3, the DNA is TGTGCCAGCGGTTTAGCAGCGGGGAACGACGAGCAGTACTTC. It specifies CASGLAAGNDEQYF.

This clonotype was observed at least ten times. This chain joins TRBV7-2 and TRBJ1-1, with 8 bases matching TRBD1. The V gene end was trimmed by 5 bases and the J gene end by 1 base; junction bases not matched to a gene: 6. The CDR3 is 15 amino acids. Germline assignment: CDR1 SGHTA and CDR2 FQGNSA. In DNA, the CDR3 is TGTGCCAGCAGCCGCCAGGGGGCAGGGAACACTGAAGCTTTCTTT. It translates to CASSRQGAGNTEAFF.

This clonotype was observed at least ten times. CDR3: CSASREATNEQFF. The DNA of the CDR3 is TGCAGTGCTAGTAGGGAGGCTACCAATGAGCAGTTCTTC. V gene TRBV20-1 combines with J gene TRBJ2-1; TRBD2 is a possible D gene (6 bases). Trimming stripped 3 bases from V and 6 bases from J, with 12 bases between. Germline CDR1 is DFQATT and CDR2 is SNEGSKA (reference sequence). There are 13 residues in the CDR3.

This clonotype occurred many times. V is TRBV4-2 and J is TRBJ2-7, with D perhaps assigned TRBD1 or TRBD2 (5 bases each). In germline, CDR1 is LGHNA, CDR2 YNFKEQ. Trimming shortened V by 1 base and J by 2 bases, and 12 bases separated the two germline ends. The CDR3 covers 15 residues. In DNA form, the CDR3 reads TGTGCCAGCAGCCAAGGACGGGGCTCTCCCTACGAGCAGTACTTC. Protein: CASSQGRGSPYEQYF.

This clonotype showed up many times. The gene calls are TRBV10-3 and TRBJ2-7; 9 nucleotides match TRBD2. V lost 6 bases to trimming and J lost 0 bases; unmatched junction nucleotides: 15. CDR1 is ENHRY and CDR2 is SYGVKD in the germline V gene. This CDR3 is 18 amino acids long. The CDR3 here is CAISKDTKTSGSSYEQYF. In DNA, the CDR3 is TGTGCCATCAGCAAAGACACAAAGACTAGCGGTAGCTCCTACGAGCAGTACTTC.

The chain uses TRBV12-3 or TRBV12-4 and TRBJ1-2, with a possible D match to TRBD1 (6 bases). This CDR3 has 13 amino acids. Trimming took 2 bases from V and 8 from J, leaving 12 bases between them. CDR3 nucleotide sequence: TGTGCCAGCAGTTTAAGGGGGGTAGGAGGCTACACCTTC. Amino acids: CASSLRGVGGYTF.

This clonotype came up many times. CDR3 residues: CASSLRTSMETQYF. The CDR3 DNA follows: TGTGCCAGCAGCTTGCGGACTAGTATGGAGACCCAGTACTTC. This chain uses TRBV5-5 with TRBJ2-5, with TRBD2 matching over 7 bases. The V gene's germline CDR1 is SGHKS and CDR2 YYEKEE (reference sequence). The CDR3 loop spans 14 amino acids. V shed 1 base, J shed 5 bases, and the junction held 5 bases outside the gene matches. The variable domain in full, with the rest retrieved from reference TRBV5-5 and TRBJ2-5, is DAGVTQSPTHLIKTRGQQVTLRCSPISGHKSVSWYQQVLGQGPQFIFQYYEKEERGRGNFPDRFSARQFPNYSSELNVNALLLGDSALYLCASSLRTSMETQYFGPGTRLLVL.

This clonotype was seen many times. CDR3 nucleotide sequence: TGTGCCATCAGTGGGGGATACCGGGATAACACTGAAGCTTTCTTT. Encoded protein: CAISGGYRDNTEAFF. The chain joins TRBV10-3 to TRBJ1-1; D is unresolved. The CDR3 sequence is 15 residues long. Trimming removed 4 bases from V and 2 bases from J, with 14 bases in between. Germline V gene lookup returns CDR1 ENHRY and CDR2 SYGVKD.

This clonotype was seen only a few times. This chain joins TRBV18 and TRBJ1-6, with D maybe TRBD1 (5 bases). With 3 bases removed from V and 7 bases from J, the gap between germline ends came to 13 bases. This CDR3 region has 15 residues. Germline V CDR1 and CDR2: KGHSH, LQKENI. The CDR3 sequence: CASSPRQNLNSPLHF. The CDR3 coding sequence is TGTGCCAGCTCACCGAGACAGAATCTGAATTCACCCCTCCACTTT.

This clonotype was seen repeatedly, ten times or more. This chain joins TRBV28 and TRBJ2-2; 7 bases line up with TRBD1. The trim removed 11 bases at V and 6 bases at J, leaving 9 bases unmatched. CDR1 and CDR2 (germline): MDHEN, SYDVKM. The CDR3 sequence is 13 residues long. CDR3: CAGKGARAGELFF. CDR3 bases: TGTGCCGGAAAGGGGGCGCGGGCCGGGGAGCTGTTTTTT.

This clonotype was counted at least ten times. The chain joins TRBV4-1 to TRBJ2-5; D not resolved. Germline CDR1 and CDR2: MGHRA and YSYEKL. The CDR3 loop spans 14 amino acids. The V end lost 2 bases, the J end lost 5 bases, and 12 bases lay between the germline ends. The CDR3 loop is CASSQSRAGETQYF. CDR3 DNA sequence: TGCGCCAGCAGCCAAAGTAGGGCTGGCGAGACCCAGTACTTC.

This clonotype occurred many times. The CDR3 DNA is TGTGCCAGCAGAAAGACCGGGACTTTGAATGAGCAGTTCTTC. This codes for CASRKTGTLNEQFF. V gene TRBV11-2 combines with J gene TRBJ2-1; a possible D gene is TRBD2 (6 bases). This CDR3 contains 14 residues. Looked up from germline, CDR1 is SGHAT and CDR2 is FQNNGV. Trimming cost V 6 bases and J 7 bases, with 16 bases left between them.

The rearrangement uses TRBV4-3 and TRBJ2-7, with TRBD2 as a possible D gene (5 bases). The V gene lost 0 bases and the J gene lost 2 bases, with 11 bases spanning the gap. CDR1 is LGHNA and CDR2 is YSLEER in the germline V gene. The CDR3 has 15 residues. The CDR3 bases are TGCGCCAGCAGCCAAGATCCACTAGTAACCTACGAGCAGTACTTC. Translated, it gives CASSQDPLVTYEQYF.

The chain recombines TRBV12-3 or TRBV12-4 with TRBJ2-5; D unresolved. V shed 6 bases and J shed 8 bases, with 13 bases lying between them. This CDR3 contains 12 residues. The CDR3 region is CASRLGMATQYF. The CDR3 DNA reads TGTGCCAGCAGGCTGGGAATGGCTACCCAGTACTTC.

This clonotype was detected many times. The V gene is TRBV11-2, the J gene TRBJ1-1, with D tentatively TRBD1 (6 bases). Germline V gene data show CDR1 as SGHAT and CDR2 as FQNNGV. CDR3 size: 11 residues. V shed 3 bases and J shed 11 bases, with 10 bases lying between them. CDR3 sequence reads: CASSFRGLAFF. Written as DNA, the CDR3 is TGTGCCAGCAGCTTTAGGGGGTTGGCTTTCTTT.

This clonotype has a count of ten or more. The gene calls are TRBV9 and TRBJ2-1; 9 bases align to TRBD1. With 3 bases clipped from V and 14 bases from J, the junction kept 9 bases outside the gene matches. Germline values: CDR1 SGDLS, CDR2 YYNGEE. The CDR3 has 13 residues. DNA for the CDR3: TGTGCCAGCAGCGATTTATGGGGACAGGGCAAGTTCTTC. Amino acids: CASSDLWGQGKFF.

This clonotype was recorded many times. V is TRBV7-9 and J is TRBJ1-6; D might be TRBD1 (6 bases). V lost 5 bases and J 16 bases, leaving 12 bases between the germline ends. Germline-derived CDR1 and CDR2 are SEHNR and FQNEAQ (reference sequence). This CDR3 spans 11 amino acids. The chain's CDR3 is CASSPGHILHF. Here the CDR3 DNA reads TGTGCCAGCAGCCCGGGACACATACTCCACTTT. The full variable domain, rest sourced from reference TRBV7-9 and TRBJ1-6, is DTGVSQNPRHKITKRGQNVTFRCDPISEHNRLYWYRQTLGQGPEFLTYFQNEAQLEKSRLLSDRFSAERPKGSFSTLEIQRTEQGDSAMYLCASSPGHILHFGNGTRLTVT.

The sample holds many counts of this clonotype. The chain uses TRBV11-2 and TRBJ2-4; D could derive from TRBD1 or TRBD2 (6 bases each). The V end lost 0 bases, the J end lost 1 base, and 19 bases lay between the germline ends. The V gene's germline CDR1 is SGHAT and CDR2 FQNNGV. CDR3 length: 19 residues. The CDR3, as DNA: TGTGCCAGCAGCTTAGATCGTCCCGTAAGGAGGGGGGCCAAAAACATTCAGTACTTC. Translated, it gives CASSLDRPVRRGAKNIQYF.